The rows below give T cell receptor beta chains drawn from one sample of a study of T-cell reconstitution after alpha-beta-depleted transplantation in children. TCRdb processed the PCR reads anew with MiXCR; each CDR3 protein has one entry. Of nearly 550,000 distinct CDR3 sequences in the sample, around 19% were seen once. This material consisted of PBMCs from the stem cell graft donor, taken from the stem cell graft. The receptor source for this set is a human donor who donated a stem cell graft to a child with acute lymphoblastic leukemia. Both conserved end residues are part of each CDR3. D genes are given only for firm matches. A clone size is listed for some rows: how often the clone was seen (once, few, many), or a class if it is expanded.

length	V	size	J	D	DNA	CDR3
15	TRBV9	-	TRBJ2-1	-	TGTGCCAGCAGCGTAGGTGCGGGTTCCTACAATGAGCAGTTCTTC	CASSVGAGSYNEQFF
16	TRBV5-5	-	TRBJ2-1	TRBD2	TGTGCCAGCAGCTTGGCTCAAGGACTAGCGTCCCATGAGCAGTTCTTC	CASSLAQGLASHEQFF
12	TRBV10-3	few	TRBJ2-3	TRBD1	TGTGCCATCAGTGGGACAGGGGATACGCAGTATTTT	CAISGTGDTQYF
15	TRBV27	-	TRBJ1-2	-	TGTGCCAGCAGTCCCCTTCATCGGGAGTTATATGGCTACACCTTC	CASSPLHRELYGYTF
15	TRBV12-3/TRBV12-4	few	TRBJ2-1	TRBD2	TGTGCCAGCAGCCGACCTAGCGGGACCTACAATGAGCAGTTCTTC	CASSRPSGTYNEQFF
16	TRBV7-8	-	TRBJ2-1	TRBD2	TGTGCCAGCAGCCCCCCCCTAGCGGGAGGCCCCAATGAGCAGTTCTTC	CASSPPLAGGPNEQFF
11	TRBV12-3/TRBV12-4	-	TRBJ1-1	-	TGTGCCAGCAGCTGGGACACTGAAGCTTTCTTT	CASSWDTEAFF
14	TRBV28	few	TRBJ2-5	-	TGTGCCAGCAGTTTACGTGTACAGCAAGAGACCCAGTACTTC	CASSLRVQQETQYF
15	TRBV2	-	TRBJ2-5	TRBD2	TGTGCCAGCAGTTCACTGGTAGCGGGAGGAGAGACCCAGTACTTC	CASSSLVAGGETQYF
16	TRBV25-1	few	TRBJ1-2	-	TGTGCCAGCAGTGAATCTTCCCGCCGGGTAGGGTATGGCTACACCTTC	CASSESSRRVGYGYTF
14	TRBV3-1	few	TRBJ1-5	-	TGTGCCAGCAGCCAGGGTTTCACAGGTGAGCCCCAGCATTTT	CASSQGFTGEPQHF
17	TRBV7-9	-	TRBJ2-5	-	TGTGCCAGCAGCTTCCCCCGGGGCGGATCAGGGAGGGAGACCCAGTACTTC	CASSFPRGGSGRETQYF
13	TRBV20-1	many	TRBJ1-5	-	TGCAGTGCTACCGGTTCGGAATGGCAGCCCCAGCATTTT	CSATGSEWQPQHF
16	TRBV4-1	few	TRBJ2-4	-	TGCGCCAGCAGCCAAGAAACCGGATCCTTCAAAAACATTCAGTACTTC	CASSQETGSFKNIQYF
13	TRBV10-3	-	TRBJ2-7	-	TGTGCCATCAGTGAAGATCAGCGCTACGAGCAGTACTTC	CAISEDQRYEQYF
16	TRBV7-3	-	TRBJ2-3	TRBD2	TGTGCCAGCAGCTTACGAAGCGGGGATGCCACAGATACGCAGTATTTT	CASSLRSGDATDTQYF
16	TRBV11-2	-	TRBJ1-2	TRBD1	TGTGCCAGCAGCTTAGACGCGGGACAGGGATATCGGGGCTACACCTTC	CASSLDAGQGYRGYTF
12	TRBV14	-	TRBJ2-7	-	TGTGCCAGCAGCCGGGAAGCCTACGAGCAGTACTTC	CASSREAYEQYF
15	TRBV6-5	few	TRBJ2-7	-	TGTGCCAGCAGTTACTCCCCGAAGAACTCCTACGAGCAGTACTTC	CASSYSPKNSYEQYF
12	TRBV5-1	few	TRBJ2-7	TRBD1	TGCGCCAGCAGCGGGACAGGGTCCGTGAAATACTTC	CASSGTGSVKYF
16	TRBV6-2/TRBV6-3	few	TRBJ1-2	-	TGTGCCAGCAGTTTCTTTCGGGATGGACGGCTCTATGGCTACACCTTC	CASSFFRDGRLYGYTF
17	TRBV7-9	few	TRBJ2-2	-	TGTGCCAGCAGCTCCAGGGGGAGGAGAGGGAACACCGGGGAGCTGTTTTTT	CASSSRGRRGNTGELFF
17	TRBV3-1	few	TRBJ2-1	TRBD2	TGTGCCAGCAGCCCCAAGGCGGGAGTATTCCCCTACAATGAGCAGTTCTTC	CASSPKAGVFPYNEQFF
16	TRBV5-1	-	TRBJ2-5	-	TGCGCCAGCAGCTACACACTAGAGGGAGTGGGAGAGACCCAGTACTTC	CASSYTLEGVGETQYF